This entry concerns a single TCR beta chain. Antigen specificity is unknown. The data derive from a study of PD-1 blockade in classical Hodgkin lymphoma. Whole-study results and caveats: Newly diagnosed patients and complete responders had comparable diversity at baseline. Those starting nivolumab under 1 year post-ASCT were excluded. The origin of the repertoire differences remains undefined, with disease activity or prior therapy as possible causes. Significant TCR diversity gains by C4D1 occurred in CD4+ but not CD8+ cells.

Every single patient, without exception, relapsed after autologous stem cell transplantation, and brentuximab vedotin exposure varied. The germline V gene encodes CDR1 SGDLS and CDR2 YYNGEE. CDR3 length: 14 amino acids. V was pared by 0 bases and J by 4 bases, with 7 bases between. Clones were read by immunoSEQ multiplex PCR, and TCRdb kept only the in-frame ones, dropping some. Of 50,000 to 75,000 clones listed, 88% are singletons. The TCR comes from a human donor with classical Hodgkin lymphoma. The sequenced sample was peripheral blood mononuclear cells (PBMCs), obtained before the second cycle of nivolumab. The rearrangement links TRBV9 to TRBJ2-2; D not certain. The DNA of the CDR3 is TGTGCCAGCAGCGTAGGCCAATTCACCGGGGAGCTGTTTTTT. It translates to CASSVGQFTGELFF.